These 3 T cell receptor beta chains share one sample of origin, sequenced in a study of blood T cell repertoires in COVID-19. The assay was immunoSEQ multiplex PCR, and TCRdb's table has in-frame clones only and misses some. The table shows 52,000 or so clones, with more than 60% occurring only once. Sequencing was done on a sample of peripheral blood. Receptor source: a human donor in a cohort sampled during active COVID-19.

The chain couples TRBV19 to TRBJ1-2; no reliable D call. This CDR3 is built from 15 residues. Trimming pared 2 bases from V and 3 bases from J, leaving 13 bases between. CDR1 and CDR2 from the germline V gene are LNHDA and SQIVND (reference sequence). The CDR3 bases are TGTGCCAGTAGTATATCTGCCGGGTCGGACTATGGCTACACCTTC. Amino acid sequence: CASSISAGSDYGYTF.

This clone was seen more than once but under ten times. The same CDR3 can be traced to other DNA sequences in this sample. The chain links TRBV6-5 to TRBJ2-7, with 9 bases identical to TRBD1. V lost 2 bases to trimming and J lost 6 bases; unmatched junction nucleotides: 5. CDR3 length equals 14 residues. In germline, CDR1 is MNHEY, CDR2 SVGAGI. DNA of the CDR3: TGTGCCAGCAGTTACACGGGACAGGGCGCCGAGCAGTACTTC. Amino acids: CASSYTGQGAEQYF.

This clone was recorded once. The V gene is TRBV6-2 or TRBV6-3, the J gene TRBJ1-2; 8 nucleotides align to TRBD1. Germline trimming cut 5 bases from V and 7 bases from J; bases unmatched to any gene: 12. This CDR3 spans 15 amino acids. Per the germline V gene, CDR1 is MNHEY and CDR2 is SVGEGT. This CDR3 is CASSSSGGSIRGYTF. The CDR3 coding sequence is TGTGCCAGCAGTAGCTCAGGGGGCTCAATCCGTGGCTACACCTTC.